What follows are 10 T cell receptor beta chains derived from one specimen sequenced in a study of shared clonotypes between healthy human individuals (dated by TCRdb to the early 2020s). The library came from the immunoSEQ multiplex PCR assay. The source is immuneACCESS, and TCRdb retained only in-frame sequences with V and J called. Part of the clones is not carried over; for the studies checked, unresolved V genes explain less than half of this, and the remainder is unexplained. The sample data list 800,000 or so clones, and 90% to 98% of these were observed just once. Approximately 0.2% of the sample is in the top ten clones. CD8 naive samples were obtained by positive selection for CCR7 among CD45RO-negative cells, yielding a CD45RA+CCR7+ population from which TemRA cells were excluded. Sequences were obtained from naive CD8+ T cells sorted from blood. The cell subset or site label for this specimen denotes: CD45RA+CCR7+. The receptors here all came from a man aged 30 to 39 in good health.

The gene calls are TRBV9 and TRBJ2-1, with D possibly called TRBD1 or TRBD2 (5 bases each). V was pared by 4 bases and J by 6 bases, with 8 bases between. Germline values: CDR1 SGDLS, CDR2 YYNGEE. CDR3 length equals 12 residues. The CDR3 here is CASSRGVNEQFF. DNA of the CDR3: TGTGCCAGCAGCCGAGGGGTCAATGAGCAGTTCTTC.

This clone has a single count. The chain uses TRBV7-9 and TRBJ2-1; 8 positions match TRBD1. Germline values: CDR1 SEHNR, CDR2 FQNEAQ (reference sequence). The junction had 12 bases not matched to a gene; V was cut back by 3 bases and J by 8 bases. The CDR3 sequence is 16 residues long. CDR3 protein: CASSFRGRTGYDEQFF. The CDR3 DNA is TGTGCCAGCAGCTTTAGGGGGAGGACAGGGTACGATGAGCAGTTCTTC.

The CDR3 region has the DNA TGTGCCTGGCAAGGCAGAAGCTCTGGGGCCAACGTCCTGACTTTC. This sequence encodes CAWQGRSSGANVLTF. J is TRBJ2-6 and V is TRBV30; D unresolved. Per the germline V gene, CDR1 is GTSNPN and CDR2 is SVGIG (reference sequence). The CDR3 is 15 residues long. The V end was cut by 5 bases, the J end by 0 bases, with 11 bases between.

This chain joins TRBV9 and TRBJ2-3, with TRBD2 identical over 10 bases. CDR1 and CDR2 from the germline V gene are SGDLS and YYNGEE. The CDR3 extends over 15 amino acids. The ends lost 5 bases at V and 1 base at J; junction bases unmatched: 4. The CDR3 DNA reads TGTGCCAGCAGGGCCGGGACTAGCGGCACAGATACGCAGTATTTT. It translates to CASRAGTSGTDTQYF.

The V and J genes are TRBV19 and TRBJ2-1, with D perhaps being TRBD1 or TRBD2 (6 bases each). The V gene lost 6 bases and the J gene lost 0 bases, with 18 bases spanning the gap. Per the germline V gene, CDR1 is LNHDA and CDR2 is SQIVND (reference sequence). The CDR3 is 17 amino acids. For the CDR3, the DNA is TGTGCCAGTAGCGATCTCGAGGGGGGTAGCTCCTACAATGAGCAGTTCTTC. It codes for CASSDLEGGSSYNEQFF.

This CDR3 reads CASSLSDLHYEQYF. CDR3 in DNA: TGCGCCAGCAGCCTGTCGGACTTGCACTACGAGCAGTACTTC. The V and J genes are TRBV5-1 and TRBJ2-7, with D perhaps TRBD2 (5 bases). Trimming removed 4 bases from V and 3 bases from J, with 14 bases in between. The V gene's germline CDR1 is SGHRS and CDR2 YFSETQ. The CDR3 contains 14 residues.

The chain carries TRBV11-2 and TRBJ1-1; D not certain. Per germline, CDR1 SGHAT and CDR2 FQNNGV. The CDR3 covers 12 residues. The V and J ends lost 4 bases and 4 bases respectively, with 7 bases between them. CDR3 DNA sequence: TGTGCCAGCAGCTCCCGTTCCACTGAAGCTTTCTTT. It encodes CASSSRSTEAFF.

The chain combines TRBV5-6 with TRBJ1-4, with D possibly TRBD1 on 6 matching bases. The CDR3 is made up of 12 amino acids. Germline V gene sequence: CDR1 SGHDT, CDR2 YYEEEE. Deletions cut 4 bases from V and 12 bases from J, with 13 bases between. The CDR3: CASSIQGLELFF. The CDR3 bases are TGTGCCAGCAGCATACAGGGCCTAGAACTGTTTTTT.

The CDR3 loop reads CASSLGTGRDEQFF. The CDR3 bases are TGTGCCAGCAGCTTAGGGACAGGGAGGGATGAGCAGTTCTTC. The rearrangement joins TRBV5-5 to TRBJ2-1; 9 bases are shared with TRBD1. The CDR3 runs 14 residues. J lost 8 bases, V lost 2 bases, and 5 bases had no gene match. Germline CDR1 is SGHKS and CDR2 is YYEKEE (reference sequence).

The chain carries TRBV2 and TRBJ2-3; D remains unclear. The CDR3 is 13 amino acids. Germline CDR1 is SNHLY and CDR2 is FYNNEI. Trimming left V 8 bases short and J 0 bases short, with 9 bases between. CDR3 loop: CASLWRSTDTQYF. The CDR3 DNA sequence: TGTGCCAGCCTATGGCGGAGCACAGATACGCAGTATTTT.